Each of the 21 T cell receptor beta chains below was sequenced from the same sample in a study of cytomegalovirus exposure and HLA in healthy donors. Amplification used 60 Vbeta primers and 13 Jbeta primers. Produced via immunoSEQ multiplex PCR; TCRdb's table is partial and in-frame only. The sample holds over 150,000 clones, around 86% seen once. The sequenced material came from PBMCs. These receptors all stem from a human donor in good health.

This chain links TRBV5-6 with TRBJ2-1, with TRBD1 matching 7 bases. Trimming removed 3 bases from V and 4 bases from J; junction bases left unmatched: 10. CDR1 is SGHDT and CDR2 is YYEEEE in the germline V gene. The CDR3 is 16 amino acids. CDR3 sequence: CASSSQSRGLYNEQFF. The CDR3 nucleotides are TGTGCCAGCAGCTCCCAAAGCAGGGGGTTATACAATGAGCAGTTCTTC.

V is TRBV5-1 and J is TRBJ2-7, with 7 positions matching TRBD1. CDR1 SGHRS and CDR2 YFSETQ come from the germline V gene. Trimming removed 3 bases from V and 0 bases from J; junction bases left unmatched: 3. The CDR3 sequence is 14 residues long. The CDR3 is CASSSRGSSYEQYF. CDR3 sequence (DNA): TGCGCCAGCAGCTCCAGGGGGAGCTCCTACGAGCAGTACTTC.

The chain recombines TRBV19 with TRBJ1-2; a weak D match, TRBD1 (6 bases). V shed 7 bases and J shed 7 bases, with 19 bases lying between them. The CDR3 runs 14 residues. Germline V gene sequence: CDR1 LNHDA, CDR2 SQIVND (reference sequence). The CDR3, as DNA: TGTGCCAGTACCCTTCAAGGGGGAAAGGGTGGCTACACCTTC. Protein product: CASTLQGGKGGYTF.

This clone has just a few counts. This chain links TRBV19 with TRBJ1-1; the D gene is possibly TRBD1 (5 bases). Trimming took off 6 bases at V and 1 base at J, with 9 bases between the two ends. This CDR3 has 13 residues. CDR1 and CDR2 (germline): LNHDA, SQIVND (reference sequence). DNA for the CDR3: TGTGCCAGTAGAGAGACAGCGAACACTGAAGCTTTCTTT. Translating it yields CASRETANTEAFF.

This CDR3 reads CASSPGVDSSGYTF. In nucleotides, the CDR3 is TGTGCCAGCAGCCCGGGGGTTGATTCTAGCGGCTACACCTTC. This chain joins TRBV7-3 and TRBJ1-2; maybe TRBD1 (5 bases). The germline gives CDR1 SGHTA, CDR2 FQGTGA. Trimming took off 5 bases at V and 8 bases at J, with 18 bases between the two ends. The CDR3 extends over 14 amino acids.

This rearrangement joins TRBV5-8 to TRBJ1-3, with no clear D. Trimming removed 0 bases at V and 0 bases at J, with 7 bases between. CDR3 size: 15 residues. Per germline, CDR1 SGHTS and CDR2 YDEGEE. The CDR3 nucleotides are TGTGCCAGCAGCTTGGCGGGTTTCTCTGGAAACACCATATATTTT. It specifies CASSLAGFSGNTIYF.

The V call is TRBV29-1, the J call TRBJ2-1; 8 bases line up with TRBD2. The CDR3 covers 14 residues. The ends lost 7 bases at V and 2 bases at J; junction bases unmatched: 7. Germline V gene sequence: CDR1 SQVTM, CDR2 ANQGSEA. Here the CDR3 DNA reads TGCAGCGCTGATGTCGGGGGGGCCTACAATGAGCAGTTCTTC. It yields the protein CSADVGGAYNEQFF.

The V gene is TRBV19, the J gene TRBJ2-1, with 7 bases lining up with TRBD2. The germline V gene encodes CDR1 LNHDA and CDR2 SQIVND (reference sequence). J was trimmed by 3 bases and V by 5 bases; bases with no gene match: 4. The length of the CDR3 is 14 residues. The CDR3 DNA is TGTGCCAGTAGTGACCGGGACTACTACAATGAGCAGTTCTTC. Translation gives CASSDRDYYNEQFF. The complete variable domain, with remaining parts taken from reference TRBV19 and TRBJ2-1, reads DGGITQSPKYLFRKEGQNVTLSCEQNLNHDAMYWYRQDPGQGLRLIYYSQIVNDFQKGDIAEGYSVSREKKESFPLTVTSAQKNPTAFYLCASSDRDYYNEQFFGPGTRLTVL.

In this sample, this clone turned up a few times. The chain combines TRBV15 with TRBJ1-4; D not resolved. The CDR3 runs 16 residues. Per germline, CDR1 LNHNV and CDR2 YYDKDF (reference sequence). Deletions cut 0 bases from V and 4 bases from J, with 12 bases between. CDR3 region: CATSRDIQADNEKLFF. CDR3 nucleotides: TGTGCCACCAGCAGAGATATCCAGGCTGATAATGAAAAACTGTTTTTT.

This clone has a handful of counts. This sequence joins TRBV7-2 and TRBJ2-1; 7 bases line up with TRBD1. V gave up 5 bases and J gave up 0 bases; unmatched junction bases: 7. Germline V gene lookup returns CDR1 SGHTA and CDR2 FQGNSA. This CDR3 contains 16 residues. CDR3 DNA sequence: TGTGCCAGCAGCAAACAGGGGTGGGGCTCCTACAATGAGCAGTTCTTC. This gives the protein CASSKQGWGSYNEQFF.

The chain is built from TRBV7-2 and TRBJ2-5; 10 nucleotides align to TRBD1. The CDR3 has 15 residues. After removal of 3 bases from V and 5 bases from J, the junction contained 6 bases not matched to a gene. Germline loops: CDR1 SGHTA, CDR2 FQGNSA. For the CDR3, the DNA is TGTGCCAGCAGCTTGACAGGGGGCCGTTCGGAGACCCAGTACTTC. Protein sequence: CASSLTGGRSETQYF.

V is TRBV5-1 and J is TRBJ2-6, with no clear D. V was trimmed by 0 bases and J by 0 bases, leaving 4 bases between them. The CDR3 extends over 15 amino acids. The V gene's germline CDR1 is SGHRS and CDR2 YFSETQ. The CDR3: CASSLVSSGANVLTF. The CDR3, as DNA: TGCGCCAGCAGCTTGGTTAGCTCTGGGGCCAACGTCCTGACTTTC.

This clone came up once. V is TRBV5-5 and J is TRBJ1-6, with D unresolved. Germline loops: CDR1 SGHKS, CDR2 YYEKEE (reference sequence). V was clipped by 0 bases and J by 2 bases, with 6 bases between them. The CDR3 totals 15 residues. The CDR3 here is CASSLVQTYNSPLHF. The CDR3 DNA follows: TGTGCCAGCAGCTTGGTTCAAACCTATAATTCACCCCTCCACTTT.

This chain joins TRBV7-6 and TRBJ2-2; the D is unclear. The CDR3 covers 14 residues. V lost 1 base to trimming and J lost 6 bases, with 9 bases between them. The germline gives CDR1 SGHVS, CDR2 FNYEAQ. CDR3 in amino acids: CASSLGYSPGELFF. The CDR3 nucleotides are TGTGCCAGCAGCTTAGGCTATAGTCCCGGGGAGCTGTTTTTT.

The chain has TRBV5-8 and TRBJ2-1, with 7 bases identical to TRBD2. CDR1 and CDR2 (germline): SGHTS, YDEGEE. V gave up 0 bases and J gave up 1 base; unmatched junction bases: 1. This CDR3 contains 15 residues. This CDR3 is CASSLGGGSYNEQFF. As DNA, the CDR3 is TGTGCCAGCAGCTTGGGCGGGGGATCCTACAATGAGCAGTTCTTC. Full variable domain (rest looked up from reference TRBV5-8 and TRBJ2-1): EAGVTQSPTHLIKTRGQQATLRCSPISGHTSVYWYQQALGLGLQFLLWYDEGEERNRGNFPPRFSGRQFPNYSSELNVNALELEDSALYLCASSLGGGSYNEQFFGPGTRLTVL.

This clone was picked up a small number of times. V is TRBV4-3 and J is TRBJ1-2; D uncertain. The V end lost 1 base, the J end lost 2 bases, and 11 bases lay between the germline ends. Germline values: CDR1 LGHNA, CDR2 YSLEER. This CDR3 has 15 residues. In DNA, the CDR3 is TGCGCCAGCAGCCAAGGTGCCGGGATGAACTATGGCTACACCTTC. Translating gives CASSQGAGMNYGYTF.

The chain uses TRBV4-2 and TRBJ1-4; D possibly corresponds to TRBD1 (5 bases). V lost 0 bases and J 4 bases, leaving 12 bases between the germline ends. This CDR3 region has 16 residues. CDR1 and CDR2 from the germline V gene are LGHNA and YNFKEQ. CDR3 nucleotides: TGTGCCAGCAGCCAAGAAGGGACTAGGGTTAATGAAAAACTGTTTTTT. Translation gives CASSQEGTRVNEKLFF.

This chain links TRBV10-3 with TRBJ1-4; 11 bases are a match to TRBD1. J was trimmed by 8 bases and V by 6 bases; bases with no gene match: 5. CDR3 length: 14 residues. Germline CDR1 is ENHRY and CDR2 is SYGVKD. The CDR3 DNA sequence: TGTGCCATCAGCAGGGACAGGGGGTCAGAAAAACTGTTTTTT. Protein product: CAISRDRGSEKLFF.

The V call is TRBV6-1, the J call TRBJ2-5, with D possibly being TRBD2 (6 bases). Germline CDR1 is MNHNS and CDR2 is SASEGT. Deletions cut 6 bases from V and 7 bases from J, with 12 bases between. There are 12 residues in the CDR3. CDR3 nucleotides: TGTGCCAGCAGGCGGGGAGAGGGGACCCAGTACTTC. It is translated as CASRRGEGTQYF.

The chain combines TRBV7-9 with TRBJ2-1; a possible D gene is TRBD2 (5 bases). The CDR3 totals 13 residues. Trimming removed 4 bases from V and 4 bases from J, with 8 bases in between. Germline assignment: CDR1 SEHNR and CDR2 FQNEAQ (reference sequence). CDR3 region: CASSSSLYNEQFF. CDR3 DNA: TGTGCCAGCAGCTCTAGCCTGTACAATGAGCAGTTCTTC. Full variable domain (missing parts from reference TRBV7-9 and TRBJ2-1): DTGVSQNPRHKITKRGQNVTFRCDPISEHNRLYWYRQTLGQGPEFLTYFQNEAQLEKSRLLSDRFSAERPKGSFSTLEIQRTEQGDSAMYLCASSSSLYNEQFFGPGTRLTVL.

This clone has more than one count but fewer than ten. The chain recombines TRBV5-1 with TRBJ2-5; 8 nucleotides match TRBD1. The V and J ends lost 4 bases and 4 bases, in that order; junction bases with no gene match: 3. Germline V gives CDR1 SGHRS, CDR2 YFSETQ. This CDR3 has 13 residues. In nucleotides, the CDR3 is TGCGCCAGCAGCAAGGACAGGGTAGAGACCCAGTACTTC. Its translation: CASSKDRVETQYF.